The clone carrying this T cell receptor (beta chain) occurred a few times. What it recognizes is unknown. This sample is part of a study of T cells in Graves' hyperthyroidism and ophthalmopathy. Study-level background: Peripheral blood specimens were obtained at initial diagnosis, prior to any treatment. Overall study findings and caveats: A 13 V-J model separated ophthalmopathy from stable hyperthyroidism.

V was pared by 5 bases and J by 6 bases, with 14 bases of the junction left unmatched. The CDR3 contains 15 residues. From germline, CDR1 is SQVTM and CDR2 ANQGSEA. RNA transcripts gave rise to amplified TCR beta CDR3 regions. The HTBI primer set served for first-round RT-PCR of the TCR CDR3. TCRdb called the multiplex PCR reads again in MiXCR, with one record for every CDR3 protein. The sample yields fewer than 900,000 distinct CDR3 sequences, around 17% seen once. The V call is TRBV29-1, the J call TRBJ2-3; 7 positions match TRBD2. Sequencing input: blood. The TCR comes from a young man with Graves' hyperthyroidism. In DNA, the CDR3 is TGCAGCGTTAAAAATTGGGGGGGGAGGGAGGATACGCAGTATTTT. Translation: CSVKNWGGREDTQYF.